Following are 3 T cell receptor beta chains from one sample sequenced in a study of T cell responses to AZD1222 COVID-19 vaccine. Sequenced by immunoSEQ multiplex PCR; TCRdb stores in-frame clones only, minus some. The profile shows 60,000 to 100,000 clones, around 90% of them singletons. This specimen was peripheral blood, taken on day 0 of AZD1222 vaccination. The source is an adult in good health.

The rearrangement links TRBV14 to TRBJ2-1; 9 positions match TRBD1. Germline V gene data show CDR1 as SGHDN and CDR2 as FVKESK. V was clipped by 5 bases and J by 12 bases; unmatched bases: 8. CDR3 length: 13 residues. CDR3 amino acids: CASSGAQGARQFF. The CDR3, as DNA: TGTGCCAGCAGCGGGGCACAGGGGGCTAGGCAGTTCTTC. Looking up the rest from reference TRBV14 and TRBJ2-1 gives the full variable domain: EAGVTQFPSHSVIEKGQTVTLRCDPISGHDNLYWYRRVMGKEIKFLLHFVKESKQDESGMPNNRFLAERTGGTYSTLKVQPAELEDSGVYFCASSGAQGARQFFGPGTRLTVL.

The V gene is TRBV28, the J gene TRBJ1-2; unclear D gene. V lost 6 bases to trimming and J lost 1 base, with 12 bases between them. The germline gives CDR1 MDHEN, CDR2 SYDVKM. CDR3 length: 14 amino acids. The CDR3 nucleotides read TGTGCCAGCAGCTACGGACGCGATAACTATGGCTACACCTTC. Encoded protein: CASSYGRDNYGYTF.

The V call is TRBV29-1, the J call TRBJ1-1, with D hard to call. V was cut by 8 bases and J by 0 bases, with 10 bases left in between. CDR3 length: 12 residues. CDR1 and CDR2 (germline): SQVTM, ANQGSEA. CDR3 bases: TGCAGCTTCGGTTGGATGAACACTGAAGCTTTCTTT. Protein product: CSFGWMNTEAFF.